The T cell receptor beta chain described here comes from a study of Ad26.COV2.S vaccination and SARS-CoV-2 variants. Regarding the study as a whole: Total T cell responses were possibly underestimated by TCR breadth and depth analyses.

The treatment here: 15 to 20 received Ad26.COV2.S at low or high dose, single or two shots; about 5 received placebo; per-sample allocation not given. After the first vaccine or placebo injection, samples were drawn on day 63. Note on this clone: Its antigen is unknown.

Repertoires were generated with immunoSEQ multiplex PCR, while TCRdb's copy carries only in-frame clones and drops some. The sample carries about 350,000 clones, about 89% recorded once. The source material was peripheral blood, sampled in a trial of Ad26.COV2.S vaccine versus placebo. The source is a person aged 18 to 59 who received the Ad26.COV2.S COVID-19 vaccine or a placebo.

CDR3 sequence: CASSLAPGGNEQFF. CDR3 DNA: TGCGCCAGCAGCTTGGCCCCTGGGGGGAATGAGCAGTTCTTC. The V gene is TRBV5-1, the J gene TRBJ2-1, with D maybe TRBD2 (6 bases). Germline-derived CDR1 and CDR2 are SGHRS and YFSETQ. V was pared by 0 bases and J by 7 bases, with 11 bases between. The CDR3 has 14 amino acids.